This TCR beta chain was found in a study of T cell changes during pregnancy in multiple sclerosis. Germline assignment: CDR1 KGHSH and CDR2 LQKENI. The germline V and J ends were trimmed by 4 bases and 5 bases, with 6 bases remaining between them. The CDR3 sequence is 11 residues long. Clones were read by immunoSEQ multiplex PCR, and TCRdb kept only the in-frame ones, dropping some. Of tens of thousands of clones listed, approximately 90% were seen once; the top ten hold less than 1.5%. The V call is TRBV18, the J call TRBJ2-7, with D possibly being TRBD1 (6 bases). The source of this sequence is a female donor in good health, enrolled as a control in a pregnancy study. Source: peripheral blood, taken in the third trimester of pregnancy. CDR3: CASSQGDEQYF. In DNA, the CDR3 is TGTGCCAGCTCACAGGGGGACGAGCAGTACTTC.